The 23 T cell receptor beta chains given below trace back to one sample, sequenced in a study of blood T cell repertoires in COVID-19. Clones were read by immunoSEQ multiplex PCR, and TCRdb kept only the in-frame ones, dropping some. This table holds under 100,000 clones, roughly 87% found once. The sample taken for sequencing was peripheral blood. Source of these receptors: a male donor with acute or convalescent COVID-19.

This clone was recorded only once. The chain carries TRBV6-5 and TRBJ1-1; 7 bases are a match to TRBD1. CDR1 is MNHEY and CDR2 is SVGAGI in the germline V gene. The CDR3 loop spans 14 amino acids. The V and J ends lost 4 bases and 1 base, in that order; junction bases with no gene match: 3. The CDR3 loop reads CASSWDSQNTEAFF. The CDR3 DNA sequence: TGTGCCAGCAGTTGGGACAGTCAGAACACTGAAGCTTTCTTT.

The V call is TRBV28, the J call TRBJ1-5; D may be TRBD1 (6 bases). This CDR3 comprises 14 residues. The germline CDR1 and CDR2 sequences are MDHEN and SYDVKM. V was cut by 6 bases and J by 2 bases, with 11 bases left in between. The CDR3 coding sequence is TGTGCCAGCAGCCGGGGGGGCGGCAATCAGCCCCAGCATTTT. It translates to CASSRGGGNQPQHF.

The chain couples TRBV5-1 to TRBJ2-3; maybe TRBD1 (5 bases). The CDR3 contains 14 residues. Trimming removed 1 base from V and 2 bases from J, with 8 bases in between. Germline loops: CDR1 SGHRS, CDR2 YFSETQ. The CDR3 spells CASSLTGFTDTQYF. The DNA of the CDR3 is TGCGCCAGCAGCTTGACAGGTTTCACAGATACGCAGTATTTT. The complete variable domain, with remaining parts taken from reference TRBV5-1 and TRBJ2-3, reads KAGVTQTPRYLIKTRGQQVTLSCSPISGHRSVSWYQQTPGQGLQFLFEYFSETQRNKGNFPGRFSGRQFSNSRSEMNVSTLELGDSALYLCASSLTGFTDTQYFGPGTRLTVL.

The gene calls are TRBV11-2 and TRBJ1-5; no definite D call. V was trimmed by 1 base and J by 7 bases, leaving 8 bases between them. The CDR3 loop spans 13 amino acids. The germline V gene has CDR1 SGHAT and CDR2 FQNNGV. CDR3 coding DNA: TGTGCCAGCAGCTTAGGCCTATTGCAGCCCCAGCATTTT. Encoded protein: CASSLGLLQPQHF.

The V gene is TRBV6-5, the J gene TRBJ2-3; TRBD1 is a possible D gene (5 bases). Trimming removed 6 bases from V and 5 bases from J, with 12 bases in between. The germline V gene encodes CDR1 MNHEY and CDR2 SVGAGI. The CDR3 consists of 13 residues. The CDR3 nucleotides are TGTGCCAGCAGACCCAAGGGGCGAGATACGCAGTATTTT. It codes for CASRPKGRDTQYF.

This clone was counted only a few times. The V gene is TRBV10-3, the J gene TRBJ2-1; TRBD2 aligns across 14 bases. Unmatched junction bases numbered 16, after V lost 11 bases and J lost 7 bases. The CDR3 loop spans 17 amino acids. Germline V gives CDR1 ENHRY, CDR2 SYGVKD. The DNA for the CDR3 is TGTGCCGCCCGAACAGGGGAACGGACTAGCGGGAGGAATGAGCAGTTCTTC. This sequence encodes CAARTGERTSGRNEQFF.

This rearrangement joins TRBV5-1 to TRBJ1-2; 7 nucleotides line up with TRBD1. This CDR3 region has 14 residues. Germline V gives CDR1 SGHRS, CDR2 YFSETQ. The V gene end was trimmed by 2 bases and the J gene end by 0 bases; junction bases not matched to a gene: 1. The CDR3 here is CASSFDRANYGYTF. The CDR3 DNA sequence: TGCGCCAGCAGCTTTGACAGGGCTAACTATGGCTACACCTTC.

The chain is built from TRBV19 and TRBJ1-1, with a tentative D call TRBD1 (6 bases). The germline gives CDR1 LNHDA, CDR2 SQIVND (reference sequence). Trimming removed 0 bases from V and 0 bases from J, with 11 bases in between. This CDR3 has 16 residues. The chain's CDR3 is CASSIDLSGVNTEAFF. Here the CDR3 DNA reads TGTGCCAGTAGTATAGATCTATCAGGGGTGAACACTGAAGCTTTCTTT.

The chain is built from TRBV19 and TRBJ1-5; 7 bases line up with TRBD1. Germline CDR1 is LNHDA and CDR2 is SQIVND (reference sequence). CDR3 length equals 16 residues. V dropped 4 bases and J dropped 5; count of bases not matched to a gene: 11. The CDR3 loop is CASSTPRQGDHQPQHF. CDR3 nucleotides: TGTGCCAGTAGTACCCCGAGACAGGGCGATCATCAGCCCCAGCATTTT.

This sequence joins TRBV6-1 and TRBJ2-5; perhaps TRBD2 as D (6 bases). CDR1 MNHNS and CDR2 SASEGT come from the germline V gene. Trimming stripped 2 bases from V and 4 bases from J, with 17 bases between. This CDR3 contains 16 residues. The DNA of the CDR3 is TGTGCCAGCAGTGAACAGACGTTGCGGGGTTTAGAGACCCAGTACTTC. Encoded protein: CASSEQTLRGLETQYF.

The chain carries TRBV9 and TRBJ1-4; D perhaps matches TRBD1 (5 bases). The CDR3 is 14 residues long. Germline V CDR1 and CDR2: SGDLS, YYNGEE. Trimming left V 3 bases short and J 8 bases short, with 14 bases between. CDR3 residues: CASSAQGTGEKLFF. CDR3 in DNA: TGTGCCAGCAGCGCCCAGGGCACCGGCGAAAAACTGTTTTTT.

This chain uses TRBV4-1 with TRBJ1-5; possibly TRBD1 for D (5 bases). Trimming left V 0 bases short and J 6 bases short, with 15 bases between. This CDR3 region has 16 residues. Per germline, CDR1 MGHRA and CDR2 YSYEKL. CDR3 protein: CASSQDQGAAGQPQHF. For the CDR3, the DNA is TGCGCCAGCAGCCAAGATCAGGGCGCGGCTGGTCAGCCCCAGCATTTT.

The chain has TRBV19 and TRBJ2-1; the match to TRBD2 covers 14 bases. The CDR3 covers 16 residues. CDR1 is LNHDA and CDR2 is SQIVND in the germline V gene (reference sequence). J was trimmed by 2 bases and V by 10 bases; bases with no gene match: 7. The DNA of the CDR3 is TGTGCCACCGGACTAGCGGGGGGCCCCGCCTACAATGAGCAGTTCTTC. Translation gives CATGLAGGPAYNEQFF.

The chain combines TRBV27 with TRBJ2-2, with no clear D. In germline, CDR1 is MNHEY, CDR2 SMNVEV (reference sequence). V dropped 7 bases and J dropped 3 bases, with 9 bases sitting between them. This CDR3 is built from 13 residues. The CDR3 is CASTFKYTGELFF. The CDR3 DNA sequence: TGTGCCAGCACTTTTAAATACACCGGGGAGCTGTTTTTT.

This chain joins TRBV19 and TRBJ2-1; TRBD2 matches at 9 bases. After removal of 3 bases from V and 7 bases from J, the junction contained 7 bases not matched to a gene. This CDR3 is built from 15 residues. Germline V lookup: CDR1 LNHDA, CDR2 SQIVND (reference sequence). CDR3 DNA sequence: TGTGCCAGTAGTATTGGCGGGGGGGCTCGGAATGAGCAGTTCTTC. Translating it yields CASSIGGGARNEQFF.

CDR3 DNA sequence: TGCGCCAGCAGCCAGGGACAGGGGGCGGTCACTGAAGCTTTCTTT. Its protein product is CASSQGQGAVTEAFF. The chain recombines TRBV5-1 with TRBJ1-1; 12 positions match TRBD1. CDR3 size: 15 residues. CDR1 is SGHRS and CDR2 is YFSETQ in the germline V gene. J was trimmed by 4 bases and V by 4 bases; bases with no gene match: 5. Drawing the rest from reference TRBV5-1 and TRBJ1-1, the complete variable domain is KAGVTQTPRYLIKTRGQQVTLSCSPISGHRSVSWYQQTPGQGLQFLFEYFSETQRNKGNFPGRFSGRQFSNSRSEMNVSTLELGDSALYLCASSQGQGAVTEAFFGQGTRLTVV.

This chain joins TRBV6-5 and TRBJ1-1, with 8 positions matching TRBD1. J gave up 1 base and V 6 bases, and 4 bases lay outside the gene matches. The CDR3 contains 14 residues. Germline lookup yields CDR1 MNHEY and CDR2 SVGAGI. CDR3 sequence reads: CASRKGQANTEAFF. Written as DNA, the CDR3 is TGTGCCAGCAGGAAGGGACAGGCGAACACTGAAGCTTTCTTT.

The chain recombines TRBV19 with TRBJ2-2; D unclear. CDR3 length equals 10 residues. Germline CDR1 reads LNHDA; CDR2 reads SQIVND (reference sequence). V was trimmed by 10 bases and J by 7 bases, leaving 7 bases between them. Here the CDR3 DNA reads TGTGCCACCTCGGGCGGGGAGCTGTTTTTT. The encoded protein is CATSGGELFF.

Remarks on this clone: This sample also contains other DNA sequences that code for the same CDR3. The rearrangement links TRBV5-1 to TRBJ1-1; TRBD1 agrees at 9 bases. From germline, CDR1 is SGHRS and CDR2 YFSETQ. The CDR3 has 14 amino acids. The V segment lost 4 bases and the J segment 4 bases; nucleotides outside the gene matches: 5. CDR3 sequence reads: CASSPGQGVTEAFF. The CDR3 DNA follows: TGCGCCAGCAGCCCGGGACAGGGCGTCACTGAAGCTTTCTTT.

In this sample, this clone turned up once. The rearrangement links TRBV29-1 to TRBJ1-4; maybe TRBD1 (6 bases). Germline CDR1 reads SQVTM; CDR2 reads ANQGSEA. The CDR3 extends over 13 amino acids. V was cut by 5 bases and J by 3 bases, with 10 bases left in between. The CDR3 DNA is TGCAGCGTTCAGGGGAGAGCTAATGAAAAACTGTTTTTT. This gives the protein CSVQGRANEKLFF.

V usage is TRBV6-5 and J usage is TRBJ1-4; the match to TRBD1 covers 8 bases. CDR1 MNHEY and CDR2 SVGAGI come from the germline V gene. J lost 7 bases, V lost 5 bases, and 3 bases had no gene match. The CDR3 is 13 residues long. CDR3 sequence: CASSKDRVEKLFF. CDR3 nucleotides: TGTGCCAGCAGTAAGGACAGGGTTGAAAAACTGTTTTTT.

The chain recombines TRBV5-4 with TRBJ2-3; the D gene is possibly TRBD2 (6 bases). Trimming took off 2 bases at V and 6 bases at J, with 13 bases between the two ends. The CDR3 contains 14 residues. The germline V gene encodes CDR1 SGHNT and CDR2 YYREEE (reference sequence). CDR3 bases: TGTGCCAGCAGCTTTGTGGCGGGGTTGGATACGCAGTATTTT. It translates to CASSFVAGLDTQYF.

The CDR3 reads CASGSGTGPYEQYF. DNA for the CDR3: TGTGCCAGCGGCTCCGGGACAGGGCCCTACGAGCAGTACTTC. V usage is TRBV18 and J usage is TRBJ2-7; 9 nucleotides agree with TRBD1. Trimming took 8 bases from V and 2 from J; bases not matched to a gene: 7. Germline CDR1 is KGHSH and CDR2 is LQKENI. The CDR3 is 14 residues long.